This T cell receptor (beta chain) was documented in a study of shared clonotypes between healthy human individuals. Clones were read by immunoSEQ multiplex PCR, and TCRdb kept only the in-frame ones, dropping some. This sample has around 1.4 million clones, with around 98.5% found just once. Sequencing was performed on naive CD4+ T cells sorted from blood. Subset of the sample: CD45RA+ positively selected. The receptor's source is a man between 25 and 39 years old in good health.

The CDR3, as DNA: TGTGCCAGTAGTATTACAGCAGGGGACTATGGCTACACCTTC. Translated, it gives CASSITAGDYGYTF. This chain uses TRBV19 with TRBJ1-2; TRBD1 might be the D (6 bases). Trimming left V 3 bases short and J 3 bases short, with 11 bases between. CDR3 length: 14 residues. Germline V CDR1 and CDR2: LNHDA, SQIVND (reference sequence).